This paragraph covers one TCR beta chain sequence. The record originates from a study of blood T cell repertoires in COVID-19. Profiled with immunoSEQ multiplex PCR; TCRdb holds only in-frame clones, not every one. Here the sample spans 100,000 to 150,000 clones, more than 60% being singletons. The CDR3 is 15 amino acids. Trimming removed 3 bases at V and 4 bases at J, with 13 bases between. Germline CDR1 and CDR2: LGHNA and YNFKEQ. This chain connects TRBV4-2 to TRBJ1-3; D call uncertain. The sequencing sample was made of peripheral blood. The receptor's source is a man aged 65 to 79 with acute or convalescent COVID-19. Written as DNA, the CDR3 is TGTGCCAGCAGCCACCCGAACTCCGGGGGAAACACCATATATTTT. Its translation: CASSHPNSGGNTIYF.